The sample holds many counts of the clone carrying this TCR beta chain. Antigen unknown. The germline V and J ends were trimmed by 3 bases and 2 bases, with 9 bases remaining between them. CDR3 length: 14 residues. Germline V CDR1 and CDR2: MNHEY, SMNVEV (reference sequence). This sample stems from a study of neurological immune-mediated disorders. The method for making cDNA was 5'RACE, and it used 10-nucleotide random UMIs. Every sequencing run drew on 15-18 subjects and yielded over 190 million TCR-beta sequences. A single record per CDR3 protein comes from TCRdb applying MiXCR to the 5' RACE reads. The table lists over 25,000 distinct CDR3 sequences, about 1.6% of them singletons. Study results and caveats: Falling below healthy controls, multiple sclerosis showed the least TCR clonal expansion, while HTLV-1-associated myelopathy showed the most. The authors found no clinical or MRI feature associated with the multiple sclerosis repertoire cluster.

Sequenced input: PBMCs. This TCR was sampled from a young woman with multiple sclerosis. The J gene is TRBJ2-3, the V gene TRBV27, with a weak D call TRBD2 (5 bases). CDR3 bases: TGTGCCAGCAGTTTGAGGCGGGCCACAGATACGCAGTATTTT. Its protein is CASSLRRATDTQYF.